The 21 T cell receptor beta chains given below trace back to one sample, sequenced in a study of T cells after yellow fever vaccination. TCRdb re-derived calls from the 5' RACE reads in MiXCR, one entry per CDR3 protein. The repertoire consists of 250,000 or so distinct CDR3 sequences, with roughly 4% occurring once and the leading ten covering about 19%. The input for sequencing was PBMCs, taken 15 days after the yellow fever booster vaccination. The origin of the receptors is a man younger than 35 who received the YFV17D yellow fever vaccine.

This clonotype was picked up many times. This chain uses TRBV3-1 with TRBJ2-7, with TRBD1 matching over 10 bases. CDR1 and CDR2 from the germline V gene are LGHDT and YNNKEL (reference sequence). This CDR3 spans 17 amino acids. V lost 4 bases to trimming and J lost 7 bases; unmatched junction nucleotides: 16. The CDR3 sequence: CASSPGFGRQGAWEQYV. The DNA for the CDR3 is TGTGCCAGCAGCCCGGGATTTGGGCGACAGGGGGCATGGGAGCAGTACGTC.

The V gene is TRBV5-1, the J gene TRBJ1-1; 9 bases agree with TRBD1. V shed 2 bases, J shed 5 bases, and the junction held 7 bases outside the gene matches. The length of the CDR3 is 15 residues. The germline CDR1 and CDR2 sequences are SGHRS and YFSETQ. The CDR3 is CASSFDRGSKTEAFF. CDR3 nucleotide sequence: TGCGCCAGCAGCTTTGACAGGGGGAGTAAAACTGAAGCTTTCTTT.

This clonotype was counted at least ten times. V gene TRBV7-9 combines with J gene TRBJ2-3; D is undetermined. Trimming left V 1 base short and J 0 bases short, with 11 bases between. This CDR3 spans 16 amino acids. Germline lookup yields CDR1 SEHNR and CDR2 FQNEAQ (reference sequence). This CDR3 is CASSLVVLRSTDTQYF. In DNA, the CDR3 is TGTGCCAGCAGCTTAGTGGTCTTGAGGAGCACAGATACGCAGTATTTT. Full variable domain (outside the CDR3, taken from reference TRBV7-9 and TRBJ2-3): DTGVSQNPRHKITKRGQNVTFRCDPISEHNRLYWYRQTLGQGPEFLTYFQNEAQLEKSRLLSDRFSAERPKGSFSTLEIQRTEQGDSAMYLCASSLVVLRSTDTQYFGPGTRLTVL.

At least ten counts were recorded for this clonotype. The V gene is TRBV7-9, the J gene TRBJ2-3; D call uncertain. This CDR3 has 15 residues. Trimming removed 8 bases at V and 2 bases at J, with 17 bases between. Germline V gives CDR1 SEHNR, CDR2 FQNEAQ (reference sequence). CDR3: CASAEVGINTDTQYF. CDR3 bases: TGTGCCAGCGCCGAAGTAGGGATAAACACAGATACGCAGTATTTT.

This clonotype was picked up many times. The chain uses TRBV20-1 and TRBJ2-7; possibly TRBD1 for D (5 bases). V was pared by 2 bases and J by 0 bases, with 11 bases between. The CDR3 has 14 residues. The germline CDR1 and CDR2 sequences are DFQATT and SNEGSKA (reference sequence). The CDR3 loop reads CSARSLQGSYEQYF. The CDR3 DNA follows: TGCAGTGCTAGAAGTCTTCAGGGCTCCTACGAGCAGTACTTC.

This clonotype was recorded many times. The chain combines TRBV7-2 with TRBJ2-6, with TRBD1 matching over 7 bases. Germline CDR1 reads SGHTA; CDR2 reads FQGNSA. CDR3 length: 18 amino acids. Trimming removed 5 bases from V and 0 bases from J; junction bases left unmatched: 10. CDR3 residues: CASSDGARGNSGANVLTF. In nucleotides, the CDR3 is TGTGCCAGCAGCGATGGGGCCAGGGGGAACTCTGGGGCCAACGTCCTGACTTTC.

The DNA of the CDR3 is TGCGCCAGCTCACGGCTAGCGGGGGGGCAAGGTGAGCAGTTCTTC. Amino acid sequence: CASSRLAGGQGEQFF. The chain is built from TRBV5-1 and TRBJ2-1, with 12 positions matching TRBD2. The junction had 11 bases not matched to a gene; V was cut back by 7 bases and J by 9 bases. Germline CDR1 reads SGHRS; CDR2 reads YFSETQ. There are 15 residues in the CDR3.

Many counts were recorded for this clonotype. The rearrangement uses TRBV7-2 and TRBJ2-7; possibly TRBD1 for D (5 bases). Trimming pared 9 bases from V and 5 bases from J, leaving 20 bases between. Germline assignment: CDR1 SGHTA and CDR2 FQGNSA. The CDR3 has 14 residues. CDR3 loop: CASTRGAERNEQYF. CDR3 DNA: TGTGCCAGTACACGTGGGGCAGAAAGAAACGAGCAGTACTTC.

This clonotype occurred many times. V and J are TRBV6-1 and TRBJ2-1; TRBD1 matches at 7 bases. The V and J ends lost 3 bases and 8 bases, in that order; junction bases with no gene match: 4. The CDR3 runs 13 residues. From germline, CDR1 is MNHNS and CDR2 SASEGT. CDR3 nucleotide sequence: TGTGCCAGCAGTGAGACAGGGAGACATGAGCAGTTCTTC. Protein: CASSETGRHEQFF.

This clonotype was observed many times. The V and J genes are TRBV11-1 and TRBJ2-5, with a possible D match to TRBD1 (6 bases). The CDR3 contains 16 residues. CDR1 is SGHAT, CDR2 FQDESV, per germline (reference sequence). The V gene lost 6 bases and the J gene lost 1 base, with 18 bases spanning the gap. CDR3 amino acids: CASSQNRVAGQETQYF. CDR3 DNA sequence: TGTGCCAGCAGTCAAAACAGGGTTGCGGGCCAAGAGACCCAGTACTTC.

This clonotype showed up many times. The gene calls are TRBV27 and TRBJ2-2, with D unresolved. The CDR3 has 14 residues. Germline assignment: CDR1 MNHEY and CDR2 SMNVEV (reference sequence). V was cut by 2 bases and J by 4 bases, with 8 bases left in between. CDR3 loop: CASSLGDVTGELFF. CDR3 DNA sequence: TGTGCCAGCAGTTTAGGAGATGTCACCGGGGAGCTGTTTTTT.

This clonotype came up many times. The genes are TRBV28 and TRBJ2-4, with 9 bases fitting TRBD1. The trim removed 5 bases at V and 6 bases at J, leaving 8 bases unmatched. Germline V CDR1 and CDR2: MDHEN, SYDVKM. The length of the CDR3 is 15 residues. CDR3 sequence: CASSRSTTGGNIQYF. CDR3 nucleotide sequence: TGTGCCAGCAGTAGATCAACGACAGGGGGAAACATTCAGTACTTC.

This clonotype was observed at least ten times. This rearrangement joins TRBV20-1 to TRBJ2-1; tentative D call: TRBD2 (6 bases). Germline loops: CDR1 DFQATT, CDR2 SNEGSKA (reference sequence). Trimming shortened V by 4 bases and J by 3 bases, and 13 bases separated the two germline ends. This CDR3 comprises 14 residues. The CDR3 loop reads CSATPGLHYNEQFF. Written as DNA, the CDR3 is TGCAGTGCTACCCCGGGACTTCACTACAATGAGCAGTTCTTC.

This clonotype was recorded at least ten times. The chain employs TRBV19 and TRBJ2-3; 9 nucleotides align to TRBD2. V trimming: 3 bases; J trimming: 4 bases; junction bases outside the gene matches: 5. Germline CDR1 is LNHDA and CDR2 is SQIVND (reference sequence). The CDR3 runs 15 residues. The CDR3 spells CASSIGSGGPDTQYF. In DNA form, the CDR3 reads TGTGCCAGTAGTATTGGTAGCGGGGGCCCAGATACGCAGTATTTT.

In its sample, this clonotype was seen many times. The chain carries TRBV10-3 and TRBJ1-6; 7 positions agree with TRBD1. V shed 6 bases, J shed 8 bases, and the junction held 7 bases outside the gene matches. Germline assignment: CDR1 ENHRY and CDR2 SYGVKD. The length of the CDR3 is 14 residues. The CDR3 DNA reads TGTGCCATCAGCTTGCCAGGGGGTTATTCACCCCTCCACTTT. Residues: CAISLPGGYSPLHF.

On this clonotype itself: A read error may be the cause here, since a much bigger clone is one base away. DNA of the CDR3: TGTGCCAGCACCGGACAGGGTTCCGGGGAGCCGTTTTTT. Translating gives CASTGQGSGEPFF. V gene TRBV6-1 combines with J gene TRBJ2-2; the match to TRBD1 covers 8 bases. The CDR3 extends over 13 amino acids. The germline CDR1 and CDR2 sequences are MNHNS and SASEGT.

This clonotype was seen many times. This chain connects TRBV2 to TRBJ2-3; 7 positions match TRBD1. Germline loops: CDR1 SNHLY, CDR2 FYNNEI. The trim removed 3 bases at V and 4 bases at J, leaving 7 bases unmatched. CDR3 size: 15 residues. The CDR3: CASSDRHRGADTQYF. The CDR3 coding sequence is TGTGCCAGCAGTGACCGTCACAGGGGAGCAGATACGCAGTATTTT.

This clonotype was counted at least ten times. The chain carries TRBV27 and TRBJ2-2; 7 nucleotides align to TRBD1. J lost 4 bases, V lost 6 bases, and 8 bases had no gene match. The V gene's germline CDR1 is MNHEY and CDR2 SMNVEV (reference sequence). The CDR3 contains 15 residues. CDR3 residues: CASRMGTATTGELFF. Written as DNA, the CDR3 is TGTGCCAGCAGGATGGGGACAGCTACCACCGGGGAGCTGTTTTTT.

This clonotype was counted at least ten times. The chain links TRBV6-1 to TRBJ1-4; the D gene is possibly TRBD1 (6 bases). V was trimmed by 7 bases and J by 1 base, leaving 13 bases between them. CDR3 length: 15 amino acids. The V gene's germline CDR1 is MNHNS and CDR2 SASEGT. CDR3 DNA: TGTGCCAGCACACAGGGCGACCAAACTAATGAAAAACTGTTTTTT. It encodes CASTQGDQTNEKLFF.

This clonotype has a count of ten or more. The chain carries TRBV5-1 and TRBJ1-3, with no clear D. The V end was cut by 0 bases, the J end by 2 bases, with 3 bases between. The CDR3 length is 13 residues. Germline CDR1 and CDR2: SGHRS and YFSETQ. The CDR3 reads CASSLGAGNTIYF. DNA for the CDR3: TGCGCCAGCAGCTTGGGGGCTGGAAACACCATATATTTT.

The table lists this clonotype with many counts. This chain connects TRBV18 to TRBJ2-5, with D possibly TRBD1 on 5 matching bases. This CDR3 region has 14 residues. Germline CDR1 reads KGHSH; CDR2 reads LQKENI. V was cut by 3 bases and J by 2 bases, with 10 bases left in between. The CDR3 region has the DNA TGTGCCAGCTCACCGGGGCAGCAACAAGAGACCCAGTACTTC. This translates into CASSPGQQQETQYF.